The source of this T cell receptor beta chain is a study of blood T cell repertoires in COVID-19. Authors' methods: Cell counts per sample came from amplifying reference gene primers. The protocol was immunoSEQ multiplex PCR, while the TCRdb copy is restricted to in-frame clones and leaves out a portion. The DNA gave D and trimming, while V, J and clone size come from that table. The sample shows 200,000 to 250,000 clones, 75% to 85% of them seen only once. This receptor was identified in a human donor in a cohort sampled during active COVID-19. The sequenced sample consisted of peripheral blood.

The CDR3, as DNA: TGTGCCAGCACCCCGGGGACAGGGAAAAATTCACCCCTCCACTTT. It specifies CASTPGTGKNSPLHF. The V gene is TRBV9, the J gene TRBJ1-6; 9 positions agree with TRBD1. Germline V gene sequence: CDR1 SGDLS, CDR2 YYNGEE. The J segment lost 7 bases and the V segment lost 6 bases, leaving 8 bases of the junction unmatched. There are 15 residues in the CDR3. Full variable domain (missing parts from reference TRBV9 and TRBJ1-6): DSGVTQTPKHLITATGQRVTLRCSPRSGDLSVYWYQQSLDQGLQFLIQYYNGEERAKGNILERFSAQQFPDLHSELNLSSLELGDSALYFCASTPGTGKNSPLHFGNGTRLTVT.